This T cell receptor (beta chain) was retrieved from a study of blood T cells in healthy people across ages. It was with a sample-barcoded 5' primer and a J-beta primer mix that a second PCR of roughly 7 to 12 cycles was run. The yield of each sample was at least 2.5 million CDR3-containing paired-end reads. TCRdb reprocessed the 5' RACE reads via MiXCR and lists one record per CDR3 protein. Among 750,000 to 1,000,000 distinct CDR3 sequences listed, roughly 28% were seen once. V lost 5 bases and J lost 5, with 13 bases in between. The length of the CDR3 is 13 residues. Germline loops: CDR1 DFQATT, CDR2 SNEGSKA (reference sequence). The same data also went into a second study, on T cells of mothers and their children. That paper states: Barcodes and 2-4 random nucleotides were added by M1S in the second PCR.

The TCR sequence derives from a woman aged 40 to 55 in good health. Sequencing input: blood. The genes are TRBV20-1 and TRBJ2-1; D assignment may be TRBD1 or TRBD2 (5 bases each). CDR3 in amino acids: CSAPGTMNNEQFF. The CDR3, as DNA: TGCAGTGCTCCCGGGACCATGAACAATGAGCAGTTCTTC.